A single sample gave rise to the 15 T cell receptor beta chains below, sequenced in a study of cytomegalovirus exposure and HLA in healthy donors. This PCR relied on a set of 60 Vbeta primers and 13 Jbeta primers. Data came from immunoSEQ multiplex PCR; TCRdb stores just in-frame clones and leaves some out. Of around 150,000 clones in the sample, around 72% are singletons; the top ten hold about an eighth. The sample was PBMCs. These receptors came from a human donor in good health.

The sample holds one count of this clone. The J gene is TRBJ2-1, the V gene TRBV5-6; TRBD1 might be the D (5 bases). V dropped 4 bases and J dropped 7 bases, with 12 bases sitting between them. The CDR3 length is 13 residues. Germline V gene lookup returns CDR1 SGHDT and CDR2 YYEEEE. The CDR3 DNA follows: TGTGCCAGCAGCCAGGCAGGGTTTAATGAGCAGTTCTTC. Encoded protein: CASSQAGFNEQFF.

V usage is TRBV28 and J usage is TRBJ2-7, with TRBD1 matching over 7 bases. Per germline, CDR1 MDHEN and CDR2 SYDVKM. V lost 7 bases, J lost 1 base, and 4 bases stayed unmatched. This CDR3 has 13 amino acids. Here the CDR3 reads CASTGQESYEQYF. Here the CDR3 DNA reads TGTGCCAGCACAGGACAGGAATCCTACGAGCAGTACTTC.

The sample holds a few counts of this clone. The chain carries TRBV11-3 and TRBJ2-7; D unclear. The germline CDR1 and CDR2 sequences are SGHNT and YENEEA. There are 13 residues in the CDR3. V was clipped by 0 bases and J by 4 bases, with 7 bases between them. CDR3 loop: CASSLEGDYEQYF. CDR3 bases: TGTGCCAGCAGCTTAGAGGGCGATTACGAGCAGTACTTC.

The chain uses TRBV6-1 and TRBJ2-7, with D perhaps TRBD1 (6 bases). Germline CDR1 reads MNHNS; CDR2 reads SASEGT. The CDR3 sequence is 14 residues long. Trimming took 4 bases from V and 2 from J, leaving 12 bases between them. This CDR3 is CASSARDTAYEQYF. The DNA for the CDR3 is TGTGCCAGCAGTGCCCGGGACACCGCCTACGAGCAGTACTTC.

This sequence joins TRBV11-2 and TRBJ2-3, with 9 bases matching TRBD2. CDR3 length: 18 amino acids. Trimming at V came to 2 bases and at J to 0 bases, leaving 9 bases not matched to a gene. The germline V gene has CDR1 SGHAT and CDR2 FQNNGV. CDR3 DNA sequence: TGTGCCAGCAGCTTATGGGGTCCTAGCGGGACTAGCACAGATACGCAGTATTTT. Translation gives CASSLWGPSGTSTDTQYF.

The chain combines TRBV5-1 with TRBJ2-7, with 9 bases fitting TRBD1. Germline values: CDR1 SGHRS, CDR2 YFSETQ. Unmatched junction bases numbered 8, after V lost 4 bases and J lost 3 bases. CDR3 length equals 15 residues. DNA of the CDR3: TGCGCCAGCAGCGCCCGACAGGGGGAGAGCTACGAGCAGTACTTC. Amino acids: CASSARQGESYEQYF.

The chain couples TRBV5-1 to TRBJ1-1; D is unresolved. This CDR3 is 13 amino acids long. V was pared by 4 bases and J by 1 base, with 8 bases between. Germline V gives CDR1 SGHRS, CDR2 YFSETQ. This chain's CDR3 is CASSTEGNTEAFF. The CDR3 DNA sequence: TGCGCCAGCAGCACCGAGGGGAACACTGAAGCTTTCTTT.

The chain has TRBV13 and TRBJ2-3; 10 nucleotides agree with TRBD2. Germline CDR1 reads PRHDT; CDR2 reads FYEKMQ (reference sequence). The V gene end was trimmed by 5 bases and the J gene end by 9 bases; junction bases not matched to a gene: 8. The CDR3 is 14 residues long. CDR3 DNA sequence: TGTGCCAGCAGCGAGAGTAGCGGGGGGATCACGCAGTATTTT. The encoded protein is CASSESSGGITQYF.

This clone has more than one count but fewer than ten. The chain combines TRBV15 with TRBJ2-7, with D perhaps TRBD2 (6 bases). This CDR3 comprises 15 residues. Trimming removed 2 bases at V and 3 bases at J, with 14 bases between. From germline, CDR1 is LNHNV and CDR2 YYDKDF (reference sequence). The CDR3 DNA reads TGTGCCACCAGCAGAACCAGAGGGACTCACTACGAGCAGTACTTC. It yields the protein CATSRTRGTHYEQYF. Looking up the rest from reference TRBV15 and TRBJ2-7 gives the full variable domain: DAMVIQNPRYQVTQFGKPVTLSCSQTLNHNVMYWYQQKSSQAPKLLFHYYDKDFNNEADTPDNFQSRRPNTSFCFLDIRSPGLGDTAMYLCATSRTRGTHYEQYFGPGTRLTVT.

The gene calls are TRBV10-3 and TRBJ1-3, with 9 bases fitting TRBD1. Germline V gene lookup returns CDR1 ENHRY and CDR2 SYGVKD. Trimming cost V 6 bases and J 3 bases; bases outside gene matches: 6. This CDR3 region has 15 residues. This CDR3 is CAISPGTGFGNTIYF. The CDR3 DNA follows: TGTGCCATCAGCCCCGGGACAGGGTTTGGAAACACCATATATTTT.

This sequence joins TRBV4-1 and TRBJ2-5; 9 bases are shared with TRBD2. Germline lookup yields CDR1 MGHRA and CDR2 YSYEKL. CDR3 size: 14 residues. With 3 bases clipped from V and 4 bases from J, the junction kept 3 bases outside the gene matches. CDR3 sequence: CASSHLAGAETQYF. In DNA form, the CDR3 reads TGCGCCAGCAGCCATTTAGCGGGAGCAGAGACCCAGTACTTC.

This sequence joins TRBV6-6 and TRBJ1-3; D gene uncertain. Between the trimmed V and J ends, which lost 7 bases and 0 bases, there was a span of 16 bases. Per the germline V gene, CDR1 is MNHNY and CDR2 is SVGAGI (reference sequence). This CDR3 is built from 16 residues. CDR3 amino acids: CASTLLNNPSGNTIYF. CDR3 nucleotides: TGTGCCAGCACCCTACTTAATAACCCCTCTGGAAACACCATATATTTT.

V is TRBV4-1 and J is TRBJ2-3, with TRBD2 identical over 14 bases. This CDR3 is 21 amino acids long. With 4 bases clipped from V and 5 bases from J, the junction kept 20 bases outside the gene matches. The germline gives CDR1 MGHRA, CDR2 YSYEKL. In nucleotides, the CDR3 is TGCGCCAGCAGCCCAGAACCGGGACTAGCGGGGGCCCCCACTACCGTAGATACGCAGTATTTT. This encodes CASSPEPGLAGAPTTVDTQYF.

The chain links TRBV10-2 to TRBJ1-5; 7 bases align to TRBD1. Germline lookup yields CDR1 WSHSY and CDR2 SAAADI. The length of the CDR3 is 15 residues. Germline trimming cut 6 bases from V and 7 bases from J; bases unmatched to any gene: 12. CDR3 sequence (DNA): TGCGCCAGCAGACCCGGGACAGACTTAGGACAGCCCCAGCATTTT. It translates to CASRPGTDLGQPQHF.

The chain recombines TRBV27 with TRBJ2-7, with 7 bases matching TRBD1. The CDR3 sequence is 13 residues long. Germline trimming cut 6 bases from V and 5 bases from J; bases unmatched to any gene: 7. Germline CDR1 MNHEY, CDR2 SMNVEV (reference sequence). Here the CDR3 reads CASRRQGVNEQYF. The CDR3 DNA sequence: TGTGCCAGCAGAAGACAGGGAGTGAACGAGCAGTACTTC.